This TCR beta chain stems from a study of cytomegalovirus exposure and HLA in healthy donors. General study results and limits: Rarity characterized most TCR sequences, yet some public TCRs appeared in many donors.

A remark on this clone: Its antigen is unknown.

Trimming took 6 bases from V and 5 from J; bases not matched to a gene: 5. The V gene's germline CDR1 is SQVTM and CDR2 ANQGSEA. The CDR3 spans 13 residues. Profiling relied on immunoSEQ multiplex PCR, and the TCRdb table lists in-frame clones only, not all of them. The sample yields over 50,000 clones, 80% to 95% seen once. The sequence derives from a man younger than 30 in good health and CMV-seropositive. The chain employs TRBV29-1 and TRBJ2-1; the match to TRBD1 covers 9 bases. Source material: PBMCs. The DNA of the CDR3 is TGCAGCGTCACGGGACAGGGCCACAATGAGCAGTTCTTC. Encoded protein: CSVTGQGHNEQFF.